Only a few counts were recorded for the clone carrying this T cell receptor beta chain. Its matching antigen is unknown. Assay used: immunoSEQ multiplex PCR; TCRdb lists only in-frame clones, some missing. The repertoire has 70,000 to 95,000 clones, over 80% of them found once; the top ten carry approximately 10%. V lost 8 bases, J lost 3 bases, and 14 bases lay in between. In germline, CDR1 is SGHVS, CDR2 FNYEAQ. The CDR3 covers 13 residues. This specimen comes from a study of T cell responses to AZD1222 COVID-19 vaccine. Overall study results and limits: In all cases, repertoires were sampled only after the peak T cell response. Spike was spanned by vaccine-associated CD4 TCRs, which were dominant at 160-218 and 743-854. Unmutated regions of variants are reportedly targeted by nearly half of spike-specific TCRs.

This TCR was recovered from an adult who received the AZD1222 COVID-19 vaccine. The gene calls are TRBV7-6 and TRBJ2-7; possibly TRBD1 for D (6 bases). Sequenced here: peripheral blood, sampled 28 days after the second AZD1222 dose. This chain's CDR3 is CASATGANYEQYF. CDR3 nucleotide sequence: TGTGCCAGCGCGACAGGTGCTAACTACGAGCAGTACTTC.